This paragraph reports one T cell receptor beta chain. Its antigen is not identified. Data came from immunoSEQ multiplex PCR; TCRdb stores just in-frame clones and leaves some out. Of hundreds of thousands of clones listed, just under 90% are singletons. The entry originates in a study of cytomegalovirus exposure and HLA in healthy donors. At the level of the study: A subsequent analysis stated that the 120 or so validation repertoires were run on the same platform as the roughly 620 first-cohort repertoires.

Trimming at V came to 3 bases and at J to 5 bases, leaving 14 bases not matched to a gene. The CDR3 consists of 19 residues. Germline CDR1 reads SGHKS; CDR2 reads YYEKEE (reference sequence). General study findings and limits: Whilst most TCR sequences proved rare, a subset of public TCRs occurred across many donors. Through in vitro validation, three CMV-associated chains were shown to be specific for CMV antigens.

The receptor was derived from a man aged 18 to 35 in good health and CMV-seronegative. The rearrangement links TRBV5-5 to TRBJ2-5; 15 bases are a match to TRBD2. Material: PBMCs. CDR3 DNA: TGTGCCAGCAGCTCCCCAGGGAGGACTAGCGGGAGGGCCTTGGAGACCCAGTACTTC. Translation: CASSSPGRTSGRALETQYF.